The T cell receptor beta chain under discussion was sequenced for a study of tumor-infiltrating lymphocytes in oesophageal squamous cell carcinoma. A single record per CDR3 protein comes from TCRdb applying MiXCR to the PCR reads. Altogether just under 20,000 distinct CDR3 sequences are present, around 41% being singletons, with the ten largest covering about 39%. V gave up 5 bases and J gave up 2 bases; unmatched junction bases: 6. Germline values: CDR1 MNHNY, CDR2 SVGAGI (reference sequence). This CDR3 has 15 amino acids. This TCR was sampled from a male donor with esophageal squamous cell carcinoma. This chain links TRBV6-6 with TRBJ2-3; TRBD2 aligns across 8 bases. Sequencing was done on a sample of esophageal tumor tissue. The DNA of the CDR3 is TGTGCCAGCAGTGCAACTAGCGGAGACACAGATACGCAGTATTTT. This gives the protein CASSATSGDTDTQYF.